This T cell receptor beta chain was profiled in a study of CD8 T cells in ankylosing spondylitis (dated by TCRdb to 2017 to 2019). Regarding the research as a whole: The study profiled T cell receptor beta repertoires in healthy donors and ankylosing spondylitis patients to find disease-linked TCR variants. The full study cohort was made up of about 24 ankylosing spondylitis patients and over 90 healthy donors. Peripheral blood samples were taken, and synovial fluid was additionally collected from ankylosing spondylitis patients. Overall study results and their limits: The disease-linked clones were reported as significantly enriched in matched synovial fluid samples from ankylosing spondylitis patients. Blood from ankylosing spondylitis patients appeared to be characterized by a TCR beta motif made up of seven or eight highly homologous amino acid variants. Some of the motif variants had been reported before in the synovial fluid and blood of reactive arthritis patients, a finding that suggests common disease-initiation mechanisms. A CD8+ phenotype was shown by the disease-linked clones, which were found at relatively low frequencies in peripheral blood.

TCRdb lists the instrument as Illumina HiSeq 2500. Quantitative 5'-RACE with molecular barcodes was used to prepare TCR beta libraries. The paper's processing steps were these. Disease-linked TCR variants were identified with a new computational method built on a probabilistic model of VDJ rearrangement. In-frame beta chains were kept once TCRdb had trimmed the public reads at Q25 with fastp and called clones with MiXCR. Every distinct CDR3 protein forms one entry, paired with its most common genes and DNA. The V and J calls shown here were made by TCRdb, not taken from the authors' results. This sample holds approximately 250,000 distinct CDR3 sequences; less than 9.5% were observed only once. In total, the top ten clones hold more than 4% of the sample. The CDR3, cysteine through phenylalanine, is 16 amino acids long. Just CDR3 DNA is preserved here, 48 bases in frame from base 1. V sheds 0 bases and J sheds 3 bases, leaving 13 bases between their ends. CDR1 and CDR2, looked up from the germline V gene, are LGHNA and YSLEER.

This clonotype has ten or more counts. The specificity of this receptor is unknown. Base qualities are not at hand, and no much larger clone is one base apart. This chain joins TRBV4-3 to TRBJ2-3; no confident D gene assignment can be made. The specimen sequenced was blood, either unsorted or a sorted T cell fraction (not recorded which). The source is a female donor with ankylosing spondylitis or in good health (not recorded which). The CDR3 protein: CASSQDPNPQTDTQYF. At the DNA level, the sequence is TGCGCCAGCAGCCAAGACCCGAATCCCCAGACAGATACGCAGTATTTT.